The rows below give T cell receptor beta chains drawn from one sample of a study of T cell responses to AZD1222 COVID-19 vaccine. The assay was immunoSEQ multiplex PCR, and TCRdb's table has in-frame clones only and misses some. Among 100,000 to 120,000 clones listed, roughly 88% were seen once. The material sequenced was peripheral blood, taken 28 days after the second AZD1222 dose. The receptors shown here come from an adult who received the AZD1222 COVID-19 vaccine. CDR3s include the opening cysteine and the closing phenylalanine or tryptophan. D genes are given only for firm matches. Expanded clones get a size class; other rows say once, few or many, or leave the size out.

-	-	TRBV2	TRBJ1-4	CASSEFRAANEKLFF	TGTGCCAGCAGTGAATTCCGGGCCGCTAATGAAAAACTGTTTTTT
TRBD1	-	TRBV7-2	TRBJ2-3	CASSWRGGSSTDTQYF	TGTGCCAGCAGCTGGAGAGGGGGCTCTAGCACAGATACGCAGTATTTT
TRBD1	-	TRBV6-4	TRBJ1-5	CASSAEGGGNQPQHF	TGTGCCAGCAGTGCCGAAGGGGGCGGCAATCAGCCCCAGCATTTT
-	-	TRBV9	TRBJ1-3	CASSVTDSVFGNTIYF	TGTGCCAGCAGCGTAACGGACAGCGTTTTCGGAAACACCATATATTTT
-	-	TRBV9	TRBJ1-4	CASSVGSATNEKLFF	TGTGCCAGCAGCGTAGGATCCGCGACTAATGAAAAACTGTTTTTT
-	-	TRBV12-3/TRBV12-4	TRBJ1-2	CASRPDSGYGYTF	TGTGCCAGCAGGCCGGACAGCGGATATGGCTACACCTTC
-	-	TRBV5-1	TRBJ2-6	CASSRIESGANVLTF	TGCGCCAGCAGCAGGATTGAGTCTGGGGCCAACGTCCTGACTTTC
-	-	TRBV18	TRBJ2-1	CASSGAGDNEQFF	TGTGCCAGCTCAGGGGCAGGGGACAATGAGCAGTTCTTC
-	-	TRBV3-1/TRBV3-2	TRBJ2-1	CASSQVAHEQFF	TGTGCCAGCAGCCAAGTCGCCCATGAGCAGTTCTTC
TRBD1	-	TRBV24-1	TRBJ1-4	CATSGPRTGGGEKLFF	TGTGCCACCAGTGGCCCTAGGACAGGGGGAGGCGAAAAACTGTTTTTT
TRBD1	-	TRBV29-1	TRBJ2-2	CSVLGGLGTGELFF	TGCAGCGTATTAGGGGGCCTCGGCACCGGGGAGCTGTTTTTT
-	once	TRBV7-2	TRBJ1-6	CASRAPGGLNSPLHF	TGTGCCAGCCGCGCCCCCGGGGGACTTAATTCACCCCTCCACTTT
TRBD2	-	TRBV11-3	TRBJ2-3	CASSSGLAGKGADTQYF	TGTGCCAGCAGCTCCGGACTAGCGGGGAAGGGGGCAGATACGCAGTATTTT
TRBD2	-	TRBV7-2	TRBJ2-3	CASSLVGGAGYTQYF	TGTGCCAGCAGCTTAGTCGGGGGGGCGGGTTATACGCAGTATTTT
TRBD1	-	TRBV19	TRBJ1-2	CASSISGTDYGYTF	TGTGCCAGTAGTATATCCGGGACAGACTATGGCTACACCTTC
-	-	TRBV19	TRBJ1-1	CASSIMGRGNTEAFF	TGTGCCAGTAGTATCATGGGTCGGGGGAACACTGAAGCTTTCTTT
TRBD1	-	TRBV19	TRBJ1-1	CASSRGQGWNTEAFF	TGTGCCAGTAGTCGGGGACAGGGATGGAACACTGAAGCTTTCTTT
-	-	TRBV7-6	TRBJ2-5	CASSFSAGEGAVRYF	TGTGCCAGCAGCTTTTCTGCAGGGGAGGGGGCCGTAAGGTACTTC
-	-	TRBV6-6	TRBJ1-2	CASSYSGDDGYTF	TGTGCCAGCAGTTACTCTGGGGACGATGGCTACACCTTC
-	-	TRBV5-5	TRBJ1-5	CASSLGPFNQPQHF	TGTGCCAGCAGCCTGGGACCTTTCAATCAGCCCCAGCATTTT
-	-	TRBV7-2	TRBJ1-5	CASSLDSGGQPQHF	TGTGCCAGCAGCTTAGATTCTGGCGGTCAGCCCCAGCATTTT
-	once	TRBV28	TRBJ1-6	CASSSGRVVTKPLHF	TGTGCCAGCAGTTCCGGACGCGTCGTCACTAAACCCCTCCACTTT
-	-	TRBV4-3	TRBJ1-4	CASSQNEGIWAEKLFF	TGCGCCAGCAGCCAAAACGAGGGGATTTGGGCTGAAAAACTGTTTTTT
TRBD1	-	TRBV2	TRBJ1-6	CASRGGTGESTPLHF	TGTGCCAGCAGGGGAGGGACAGGGGAAAGTACACCCCTCCACTTT